One TCR beta chain is described in this entry. Its target is not known. CDR3 length: 18 amino acids. V lost 0 bases and J lost 0, with 16 bases in between. Germline values: CDR1 SGHTS, CDR2 YDEGEE. This sample was taken from a study of shared clonotypes between healthy human individuals. In the study overall: CD4 naive and memory got three plates each, CD8 naive two, CD8 memory one. Whole-study results and caveats: Even with large depth, rarefaction showed that sorted-subset sequencing was incomplete. In general, naive subsets displayed greater estimated richness than memory subsets did. All-four-donor shared clonotypes had higher generation probabilities than non-shared clonotypes did.

CD8 cells regarded as naive lacked CD45RO, were positively chosen for CCR7, and omitted terminally differentiated effector memory CD45RA+ cells. Sequencing was performed with immunoSEQ multiplex PCR; in TCRdb, only in-frame clones are kept and a portion is missing. The sample includes about 650,000 clones, 95% to 96% of them seen just once. The source material was naive CD8+ T cells sorted from blood. The TCR comes from a woman aged 25 to 45 in good health. The chain uses TRBV5-8 and TRBJ2-4; TRBD1 might be the D (6 bases). The chain's CDR3 is CASSLGRVGHIAKNIQYF. Written as DNA, the CDR3 is TGTGCCAGCAGCTTGGGACGGGTGGGACACATAGCCAAAAACATTCAGTACTTC.